Listed below are T cell receptor beta chains from one sample, sequenced in a study of blood T cell repertoires in COVID-19. Sequencing was performed with immunoSEQ multiplex PCR; in TCRdb, only in-frame clones are kept and a portion is missing. The sample lists tens of thousands of clones, about 91% seen once, with about an eighth in the top ten. The sequenced sample consisted of peripheral blood. The source of these receptors is a human donor with active COVID-19. The donor label of this sample is uncertain. The CDR3 runs from the conserved cysteine through the conserved F or W. The D gene is left open where the match is weak. Clone size is shown for a subset of rows, as once, few, many or a class of expanded clone.

cdr3_nt | cdr3_aa | j_call | clone_size | v_call | d_call
TGTGCCAGCAGCAAGACTGACCCAAACACTGAAGCTTTCTTT | CASSKTDPNTEAFF | TRBJ1-1 | - | TRBV5-4 | -
TGTGCCAGCAGTTCCTCGACACTCCGGGAGACCCAGTACTTC | CASSSSTLRETQYF | TRBJ2-5 | - | TRBV28 | -
TGTGCCAGCAGCTTAGATTCTGGGACAGTATACGAGCAGTACTTC | CASSLDSGTVYEQYF | TRBJ2-7 | - | TRBV11-3 | TRBD1
TGCAGTGCTAGTAACCAGACTTCTGGAAACACCATATATTTT | CSASNQTSGNTIYF | TRBJ1-3 | - | TRBV20-1 | -
TGTGCCAGTAGTATGCTTCCGGCTAGCGGGAGTCCCCGGTCCTACGAGCAGTACTTC | CASSMLPASGSPRSYEQYF | TRBJ2-7 | once | TRBV19 | TRBD2
TGTGCCAGCAGCCAAGTAAATGAGCAGTTCTTC | CASSQVNEQFF | TRBJ2-1 | few | TRBV4-2 | -
TGTGCCGGGCCGTACTGGGGTCCAACTAGCGGCGCCCCCGCAGAGACCCAGTACTTC | CAGPYWGPTSGAPAETQYF | TRBJ2-5 | many | TRBV19 | TRBD2
TGTGCCAGCTCAGCCCCGTCAGGGGTTAGCAATCAGCCCCAGCATTTT | CASSAPSGVSNQPQHF | TRBJ1-5 | - | TRBV18 | -
TGTGCCACCAGTGACCCGGGACTAGCGGGTCTCAATGAGCAGTTCTTC | CATSDPGLAGLNEQFF | TRBJ2-1 | - | TRBV24-1 | TRBD2
TGTGCCAGCAGTTCGGGACTCCTCCCCTACAATGAGCAGTTCTTC | CASSSGLLPYNEQFF | TRBJ2-1 | - | TRBV7-2 | -
TGTGCCAGCAGCTTAGCTTTTACGGGGGGGAGCAATCAGCCCCAGCATTTT | CASSLAFTGGSNQPQHF | TRBJ1-5 | - | TRBV7-9 | -
TGCGCCAGCAACGAGTACACAGGTAGCAATCAGCCCCAGCATTTT | CASNEYTGSNQPQHF | TRBJ1-5 | - | TRBV10-1 | -
TGTGCCAGCAGCCAAGATCAAAAGCGCCACGAGCAGTACTTC | CASSQDQKRHEQYF | TRBJ2-7 | - | TRBV3-1/TRBV3-2 | -
TGTGCCAGCAGAGATACAGGTGCAACTGAAAAACTGTTTTTT | CASRDTGATEKLFF | TRBJ1-4 | - | TRBV6-5 | -
TGTGCCAGCTCCCCCGGGACTAGCAGCACAGATACGCAGTATTTT | CASSPGTSSTDTQYF | TRBJ2-3 | - | TRBV18 | TRBD2
TGTGCCAGCAGCTTGAGGGGCGGCTACACCTTC | CASSLRGGYTF | TRBJ1-2 | - | TRBV5-4 | -
TGTGCCAGCACCCCGGGGGCAGGGGGCCCGGTTGAAGCTTTCTTT | CASTPGAGGPVEAFF | TRBJ1-1 | - | TRBV6-5 | TRBD1
TGTGCCTGGAGGGAAGCGGGAGGGCCCCGGCAGTTCTTC | CAWREAGGPRQFF | TRBJ2-1 | - | TRBV30 | TRBD2
TGTGCCAGCAGATCCAGGGGTTGGGCAGATACGCAGTATTTT | CASRSRGWADTQYF | TRBJ2-3 | once | TRBV11-3 | -
TGTGCCAGCAGGTTTGGACTGTCCCTCGAGCAGTACTTC | CASRFGLSLEQYF | TRBJ2-7 | once | TRBV6-5 | -
TGTGCCAGTAGTCTCTCGGTCACCGGGGAGCTGTTTTTT | CASSLSVTGELFF | TRBJ2-2 | - | TRBV19 | -
TGTGCCAGCAGTTACATCAGGGGGGCTAGCAATGAGCAGTTCTTC | CASSYIRGASNEQFF | TRBJ2-1 | - | TRBV6-5 | -
TGTGCCAGCAGCCTGGGACAGGGCGGTTGGAACGAGCAGTACTTC | CASSLGQGGWNEQYF | TRBJ2-7 | - | TRBV28 | TRBD1
TGTGCCAGCAAGTTGGAGCAGGGCTACGAGCAGTACTTC | CASKLEQGYEQYF | TRBJ2-7 | - | TRBV28 | -
TGTGCCAGCAGCCAGCAGGGGACAGGGGCCGAGCAGTACTTC | CASSQQGTGAEQYF | TRBJ2-7 | - | TRBV3-1/TRBV3-2 | TRBD1
TGCAGCGTCGGTAGACCCGGGACAGTGAACACCGGGGAGCTGTTTTTT | CSVGRPGTVNTGELFF | TRBJ2-2 | once | TRBV29-1 | TRBD1
TGTGCCAGCAGTGAATCGCGAGAGAACCAGTACTTC | CASSESRENQYF | TRBJ2-5 | - | TRBV6-1 | -
TGTGCCAGCAGAGCGACAGGGAACGCCTACGAGCAGTACTTC | CASRATGNAYEQYF | TRBJ2-7 | once | TRBV28 | TRBD1
TGTGCCAGCAGTTACTCAGGGACAGGGGCCGTCCGAAGCACAGATACGCAGTATTTT | CASSYSGTGAVRSTDTQYF | TRBJ2-3 | - | TRBV6-2/TRBV6-3 | TRBD1
TGCGCCAGCAGCTTGGCCGGGGGTCGGGAGACCCAGTACTTC | CASSLAGGRETQYF | TRBJ2-5 | - | TRBV5-1 | -
TGTGCCAGCAGCTTAGTGGGGGGGGCCGGCTATGGCTACACCTTC | CASSLVGGAGYGYTF | TRBJ1-2 | - | TRBV11-2 | -
TGTGCCAGTAGTCCAACCCCAGATTATAGCAATCAGCCCCAGCATTTT | CASSPTPDYSNQPQHF | TRBJ1-5 | - | TRBV19 | -
TGCGCCAGCAGCCAGGGCCGCTCTGGGGCCAACGTCCTGACTTTC | CASSQGRSGANVLTF | TRBJ2-6 | - | TRBV4-3 | -
TGCGCCAGCAGCCATGACAGGGCTGGGGCCAACGTCCTGACTTTC | CASSHDRAGANVLTF | TRBJ2-6 | - | TRBV4-3 | TRBD1
TGTGCCAGCAGTTCCCATCTGACAGGGGGATACAATGAGCAGTTCTTC | CASSSHLTGGYNEQFF | TRBJ2-1 | - | TRBV6-5 | TRBD1
TGTGCCAGCAGTCACCCGACAGGCCCGACTACTGAAGCTTTCTTT | CASSHPTGPTTEAFF | TRBJ1-1 | - | TRBV6-5 | -
TGTGCCAGCAGCGAAAAGGGGCAGGGGATGGACGAGCAGTACTTC | CASSEKGQGMDEQYF | TRBJ2-7 | - | TRBV9 | -
TGCGCCAGCAGCTTGAGAACAGGCCACGAGCAGTACTTC | CASSLRTGHEQYF | TRBJ2-7 | - | TRBV5-1 | -
TGTGCCAGCAGCGCCAGTACAGGATACTATGGCTACACCTTC | CASSASTGYYGYTF | TRBJ1-2 | once | TRBV11-2 | -
TGTGCCAGCAGTTTGCACAGGGACCGGGCGCCCCAGCATTTT | CASSLHRDRAPQHF | TRBJ1-5 | - | TRBV28 | -
TGCGCCAGCCGAGCGGGGTATGCAAATACGCAGTATTTT | CASRAGYANTQYF | TRBJ2-3 | - | TRBV10-1 | TRBD2
TGCGCCAGCAGCACTGGAGACAGGGGCAACATTCAGTACTTC | CASSTGDRGNIQYF | TRBJ2-4 | - | TRBV5-1 | TRBD1
TGTGCCAGCAGCCAAGACGGACTAGATTACAATGAGCAGTTCTTC | CASSQDGLDYNEQFF | TRBJ2-1 | - | TRBV4-2 | TRBD2